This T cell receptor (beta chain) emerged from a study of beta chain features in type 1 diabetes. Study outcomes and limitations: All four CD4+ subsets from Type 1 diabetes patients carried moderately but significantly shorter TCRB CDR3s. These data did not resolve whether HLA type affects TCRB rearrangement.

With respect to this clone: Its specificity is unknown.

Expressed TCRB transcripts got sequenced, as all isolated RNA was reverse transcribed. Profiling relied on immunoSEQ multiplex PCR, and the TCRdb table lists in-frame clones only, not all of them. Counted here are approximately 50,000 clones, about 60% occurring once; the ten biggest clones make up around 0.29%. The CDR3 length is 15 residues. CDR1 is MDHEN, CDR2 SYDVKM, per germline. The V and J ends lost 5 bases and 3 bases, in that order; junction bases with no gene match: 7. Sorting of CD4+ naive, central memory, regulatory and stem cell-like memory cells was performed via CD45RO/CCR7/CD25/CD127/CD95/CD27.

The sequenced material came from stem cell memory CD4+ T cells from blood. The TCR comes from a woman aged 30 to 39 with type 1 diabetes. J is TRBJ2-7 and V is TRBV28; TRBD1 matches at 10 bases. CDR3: CASSRPGTGVYEQYF. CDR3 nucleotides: TGTGCCAGCAGTCGCCCCGGGACAGGGGTCTACGAGCAGTACTTC. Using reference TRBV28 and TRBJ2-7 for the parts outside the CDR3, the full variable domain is DVKVTQSSRYLVKRTGEKVFLECVQDMDHENMFWYRQDPGLGLRLIYFSYDVKMKEKGDIPEGYSVSREKKERFSLILESASTNQTSMYLCASSRPGTGVYEQYFGPGTRLTVT.